This TCR beta chain was found in a study of cytomegalovirus exposure and HLA in healthy donors. Only in-frame clones appear in the TCRdb table, and some are missing; sequencing was by immunoSEQ multiplex PCR. The sample contains around 250,000 clones, 90% of which appear only once. The V end lost 2 bases, the J end lost 6 bases, and 12 bases lay between the germline ends. This CDR3 has 14 residues. Per germline, CDR1 MNHNS and CDR2 SASEGT. The V gene is TRBV6-1, the J gene TRBJ2-3; weak D call: TRBD1 (5 bases). Source material: PBMCs. This TCR came from a young woman in good health and CMV-seronegative. The CDR3 loop reads CASSEHRGMDTQYF. The CDR3, as DNA: TGTGCCAGCAGTGAACATAGGGGTATGGATACGCAGTATTTT.